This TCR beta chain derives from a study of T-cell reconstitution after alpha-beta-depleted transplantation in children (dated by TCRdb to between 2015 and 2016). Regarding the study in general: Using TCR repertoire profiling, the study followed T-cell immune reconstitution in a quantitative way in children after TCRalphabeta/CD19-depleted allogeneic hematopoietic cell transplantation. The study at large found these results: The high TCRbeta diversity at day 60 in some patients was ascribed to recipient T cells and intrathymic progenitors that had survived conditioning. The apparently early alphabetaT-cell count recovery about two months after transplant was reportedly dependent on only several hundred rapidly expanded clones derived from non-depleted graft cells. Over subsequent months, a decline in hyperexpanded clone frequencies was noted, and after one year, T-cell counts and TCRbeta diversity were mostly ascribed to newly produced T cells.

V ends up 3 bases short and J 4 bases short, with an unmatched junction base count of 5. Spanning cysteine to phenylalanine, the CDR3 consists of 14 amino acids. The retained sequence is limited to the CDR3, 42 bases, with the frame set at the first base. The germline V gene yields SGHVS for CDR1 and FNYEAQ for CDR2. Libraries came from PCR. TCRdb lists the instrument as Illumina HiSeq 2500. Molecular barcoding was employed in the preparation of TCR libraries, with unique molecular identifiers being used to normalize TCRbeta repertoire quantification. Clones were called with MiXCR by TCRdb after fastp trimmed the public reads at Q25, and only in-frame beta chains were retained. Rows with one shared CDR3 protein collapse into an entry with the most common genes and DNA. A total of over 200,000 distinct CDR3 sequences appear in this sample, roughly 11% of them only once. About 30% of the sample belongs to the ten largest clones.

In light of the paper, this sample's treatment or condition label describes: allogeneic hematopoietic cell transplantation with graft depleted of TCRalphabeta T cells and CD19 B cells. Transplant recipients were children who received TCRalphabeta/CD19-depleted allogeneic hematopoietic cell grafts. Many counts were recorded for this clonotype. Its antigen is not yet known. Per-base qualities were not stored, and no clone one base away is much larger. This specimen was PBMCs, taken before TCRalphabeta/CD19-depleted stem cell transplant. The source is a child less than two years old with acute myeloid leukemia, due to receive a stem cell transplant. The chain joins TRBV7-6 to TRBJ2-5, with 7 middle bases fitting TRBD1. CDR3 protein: CASSFYRDRETQYF. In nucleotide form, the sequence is TGTGCCAGCAGCTTTTACCGGGACAGAGAGACCCAGTACTTC.